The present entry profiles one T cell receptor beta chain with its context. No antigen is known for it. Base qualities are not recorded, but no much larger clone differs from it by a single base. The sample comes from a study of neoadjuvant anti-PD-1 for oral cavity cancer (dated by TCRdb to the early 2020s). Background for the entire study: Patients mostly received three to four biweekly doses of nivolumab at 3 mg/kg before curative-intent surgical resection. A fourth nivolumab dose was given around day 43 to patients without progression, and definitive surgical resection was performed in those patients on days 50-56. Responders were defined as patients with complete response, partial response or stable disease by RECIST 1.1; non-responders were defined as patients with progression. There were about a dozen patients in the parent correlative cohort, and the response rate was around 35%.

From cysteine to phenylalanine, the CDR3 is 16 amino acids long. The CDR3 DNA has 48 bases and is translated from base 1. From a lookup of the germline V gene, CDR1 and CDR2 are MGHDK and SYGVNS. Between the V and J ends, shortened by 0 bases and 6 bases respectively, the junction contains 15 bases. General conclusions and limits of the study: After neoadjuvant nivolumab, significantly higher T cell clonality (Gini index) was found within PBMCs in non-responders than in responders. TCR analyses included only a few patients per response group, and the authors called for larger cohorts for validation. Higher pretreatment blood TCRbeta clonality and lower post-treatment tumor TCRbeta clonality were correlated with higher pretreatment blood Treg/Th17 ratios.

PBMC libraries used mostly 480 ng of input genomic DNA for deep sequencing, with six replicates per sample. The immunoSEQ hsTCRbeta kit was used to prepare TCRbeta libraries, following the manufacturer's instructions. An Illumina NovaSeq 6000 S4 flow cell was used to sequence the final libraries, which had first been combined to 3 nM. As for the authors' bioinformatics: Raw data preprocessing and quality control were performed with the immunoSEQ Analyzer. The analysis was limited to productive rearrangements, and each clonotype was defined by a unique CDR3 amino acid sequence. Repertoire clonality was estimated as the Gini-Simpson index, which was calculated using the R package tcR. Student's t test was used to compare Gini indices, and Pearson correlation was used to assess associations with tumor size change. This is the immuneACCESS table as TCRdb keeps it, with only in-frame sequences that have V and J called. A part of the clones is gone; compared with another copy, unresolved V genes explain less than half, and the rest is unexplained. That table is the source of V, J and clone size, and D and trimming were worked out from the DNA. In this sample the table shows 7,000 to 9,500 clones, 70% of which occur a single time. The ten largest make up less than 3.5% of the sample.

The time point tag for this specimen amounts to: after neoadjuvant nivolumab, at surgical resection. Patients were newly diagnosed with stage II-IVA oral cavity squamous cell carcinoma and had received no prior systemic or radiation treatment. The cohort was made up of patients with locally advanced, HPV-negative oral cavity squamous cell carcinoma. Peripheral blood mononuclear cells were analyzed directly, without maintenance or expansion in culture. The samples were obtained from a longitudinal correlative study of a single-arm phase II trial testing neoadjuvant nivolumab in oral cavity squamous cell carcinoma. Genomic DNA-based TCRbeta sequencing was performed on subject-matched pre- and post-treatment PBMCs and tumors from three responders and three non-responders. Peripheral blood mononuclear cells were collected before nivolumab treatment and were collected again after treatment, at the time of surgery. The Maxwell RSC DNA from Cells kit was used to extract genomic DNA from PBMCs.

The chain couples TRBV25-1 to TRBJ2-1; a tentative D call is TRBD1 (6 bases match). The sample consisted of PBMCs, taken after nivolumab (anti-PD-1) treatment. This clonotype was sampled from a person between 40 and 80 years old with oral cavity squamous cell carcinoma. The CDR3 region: CASSEYGLGAFNEQFF. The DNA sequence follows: TGTGCCAGCAGTGAATACGGCCTGGGGGCCTTCAATGAGCAGTTCTTC.